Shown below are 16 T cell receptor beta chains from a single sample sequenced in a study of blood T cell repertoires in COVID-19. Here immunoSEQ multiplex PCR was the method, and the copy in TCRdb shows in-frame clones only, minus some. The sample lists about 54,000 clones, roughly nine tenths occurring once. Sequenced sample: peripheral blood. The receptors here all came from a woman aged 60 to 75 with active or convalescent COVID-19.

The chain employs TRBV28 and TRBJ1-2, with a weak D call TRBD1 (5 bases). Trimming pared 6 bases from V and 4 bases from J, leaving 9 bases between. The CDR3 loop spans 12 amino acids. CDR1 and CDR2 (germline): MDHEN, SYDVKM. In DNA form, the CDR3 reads TGTGCCAGCAGGGGGCAGATCTATGGCTACACCTTC. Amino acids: CASRGQIYGYTF.

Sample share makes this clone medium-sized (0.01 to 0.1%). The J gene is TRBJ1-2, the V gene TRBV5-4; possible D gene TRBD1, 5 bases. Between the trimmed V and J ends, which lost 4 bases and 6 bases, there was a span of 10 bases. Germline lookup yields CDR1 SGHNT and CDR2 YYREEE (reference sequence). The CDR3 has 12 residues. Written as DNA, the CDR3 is TGTGCCAGCAGCGATGAGACAGATGGCTACACCTTC. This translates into CASSDETDGYTF.

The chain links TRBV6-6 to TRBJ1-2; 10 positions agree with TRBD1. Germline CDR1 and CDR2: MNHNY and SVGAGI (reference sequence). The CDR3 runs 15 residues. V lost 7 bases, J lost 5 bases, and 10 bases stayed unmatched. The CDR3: CASILQGTGVYGYTF. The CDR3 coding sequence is TGTGCCAGCATTTTGCAAGGGACAGGGGTTTATGGCTACACCTTC.

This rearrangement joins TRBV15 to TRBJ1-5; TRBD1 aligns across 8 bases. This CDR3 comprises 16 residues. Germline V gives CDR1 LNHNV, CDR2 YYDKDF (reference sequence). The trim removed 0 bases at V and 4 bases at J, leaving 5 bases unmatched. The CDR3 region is CATSRDQGATNQPQHF. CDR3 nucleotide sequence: TGTGCCACCAGCAGAGATCAGGGGGCAACTAATCAGCCCCAGCATTTT.

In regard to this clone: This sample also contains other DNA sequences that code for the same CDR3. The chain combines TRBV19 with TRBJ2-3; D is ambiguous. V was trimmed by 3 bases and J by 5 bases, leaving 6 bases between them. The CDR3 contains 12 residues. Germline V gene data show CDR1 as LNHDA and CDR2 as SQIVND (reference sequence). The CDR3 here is CASSILRDTQYF. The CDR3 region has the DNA TGTGCCAGTAGTATCCTCAGAGATACGCAGTATTTT.

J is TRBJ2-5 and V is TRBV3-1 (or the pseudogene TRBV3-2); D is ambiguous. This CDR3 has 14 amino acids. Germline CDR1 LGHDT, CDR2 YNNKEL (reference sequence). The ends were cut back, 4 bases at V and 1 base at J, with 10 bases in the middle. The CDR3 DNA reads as TGTGCCAGCAGCCTAACAGAAGCCCAAGAGACCCAGTACTTC. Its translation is CASSLTEAQETQYF.

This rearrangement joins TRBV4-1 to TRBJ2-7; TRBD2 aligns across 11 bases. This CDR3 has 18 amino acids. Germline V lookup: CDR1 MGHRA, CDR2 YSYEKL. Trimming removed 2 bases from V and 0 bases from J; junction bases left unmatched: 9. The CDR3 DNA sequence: TGCGCCAGCAGCCAACTAGCGGGAGGCCCTTCTTTCTCCTACGAGCAGTACTTC. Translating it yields CASSQLAGGPSFSYEQYF.

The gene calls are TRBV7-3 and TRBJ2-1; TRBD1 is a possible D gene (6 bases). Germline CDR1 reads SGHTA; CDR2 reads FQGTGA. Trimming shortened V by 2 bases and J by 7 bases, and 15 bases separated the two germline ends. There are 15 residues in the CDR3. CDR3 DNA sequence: TGTGCCAGCAGCTTATCCGGACAGTTCTTTAATGAGCAGTTCTTC. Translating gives CASSLSGQFFNEQFF.

The CDR3 loop is CASSVRLAGRDNEQFF. In nucleotides, the CDR3 is TGTGCCAGCAGCGTGCGCCTAGCGGGGAGAGACAATGAGCAGTTCTTC. This chain uses TRBV7-8 with TRBJ2-1; 9 nucleotides line up with TRBD2. CDR3 size: 16 residues. Looked up from germline, CDR1 is SGHVS and CDR2 is FQNEAQ. V shed 5 bases, J shed 5 bases, and the junction held 10 bases outside the gene matches. The full variable domain, with the rest looked up from reference TRBV7-8 and TRBJ2-1, is GAGVSQSPRYKVAKRGQDVALRCDPISGHVSLFWYQQALGQGPEFLTYFQNEAQLDKSGLPSDRFFAERPEGSVSTLKIQRTQQEDSAVYLCASSVRLAGRDNEQFFGPGTRLTVL.

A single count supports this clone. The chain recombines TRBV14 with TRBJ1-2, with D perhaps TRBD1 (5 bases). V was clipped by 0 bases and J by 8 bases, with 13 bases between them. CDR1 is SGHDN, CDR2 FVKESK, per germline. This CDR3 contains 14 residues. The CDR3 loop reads CASSQDPLGGGYTF. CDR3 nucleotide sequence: TGTGCCAGCAGCCAAGACCCCCTCGGGGGAGGCTACACCTTC.

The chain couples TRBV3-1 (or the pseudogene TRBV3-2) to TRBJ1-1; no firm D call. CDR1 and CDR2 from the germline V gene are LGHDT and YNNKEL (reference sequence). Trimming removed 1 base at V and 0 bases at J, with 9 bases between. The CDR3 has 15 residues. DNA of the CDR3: TGTGCCAGCAGCCAAGGGAGTTCCATGAACACTGAAGCTTTCTTT. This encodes CASSQGSSMNTEAFF.

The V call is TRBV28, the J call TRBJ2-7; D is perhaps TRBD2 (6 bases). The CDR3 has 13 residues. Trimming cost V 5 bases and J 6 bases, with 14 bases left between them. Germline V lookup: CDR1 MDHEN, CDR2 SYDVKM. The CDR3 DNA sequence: TGTGCCAGCAGTACACGACGGGGGTTCGAGCAGTACTTC. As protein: CASSTRRGFEQYF.

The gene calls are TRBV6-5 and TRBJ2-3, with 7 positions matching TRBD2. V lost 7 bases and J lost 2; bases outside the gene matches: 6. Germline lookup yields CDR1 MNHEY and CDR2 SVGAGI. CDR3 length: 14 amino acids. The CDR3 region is CASTRAGNTDTQYF. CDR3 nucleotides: TGTGCCAGCACCAGAGCGGGGAACACAGATACGCAGTATTTT.

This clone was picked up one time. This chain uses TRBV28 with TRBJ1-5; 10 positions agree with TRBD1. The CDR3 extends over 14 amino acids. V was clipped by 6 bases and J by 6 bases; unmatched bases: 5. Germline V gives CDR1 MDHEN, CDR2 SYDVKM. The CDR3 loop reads CASRLGTGAQPQHF. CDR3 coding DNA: TGTGCCAGCAGGTTAGGGACAGGGGCTCAGCCCCAGCATTTT. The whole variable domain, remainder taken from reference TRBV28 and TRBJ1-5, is DVKVTQSSRYLVKRTGEKVFLECVQDMDHENMFWYRQDPGLGLRLIYFSYDVKMKEKGDIPEGYSVSREKKERFSLILESASTNQTSMYLCASRLGTGAQPQHFGDGTRLSIL.

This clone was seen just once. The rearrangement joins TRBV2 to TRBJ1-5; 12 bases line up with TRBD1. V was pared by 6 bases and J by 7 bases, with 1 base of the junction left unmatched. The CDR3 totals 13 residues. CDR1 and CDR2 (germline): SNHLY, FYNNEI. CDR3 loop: CASRGTGGQPQHF. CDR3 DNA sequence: TGTGCCAGCAGGGGGACAGGGGGCCAGCCCCAGCATTTT.

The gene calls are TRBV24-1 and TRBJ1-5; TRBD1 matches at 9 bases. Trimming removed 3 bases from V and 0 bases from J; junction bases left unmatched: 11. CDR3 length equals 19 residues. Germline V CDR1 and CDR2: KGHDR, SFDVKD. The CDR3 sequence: CATSDQKQGQGLSNQPQHF. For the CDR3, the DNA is TGTGCCACCAGTGATCAAAAGCAGGGACAGGGCCTTAGCAATCAGCCCCAGCATTTT.